This T cell receptor (beta chain) was profiled in a study of CD8+ T cells in alopecia areata. Whole-study findings and limits: Under tofacitinib, fewer expanded CD8+ clones appeared among the top 100 scalp clones. Clonality in lesional scalp, especially alopecia totalis/universalis, exceeded that of normal scalp. Scalp samples also yield sequences of resident alphabeta T cells from normal skin.

CDR1 GTSNPN and CDR2 SVGIG come from the germline V gene (reference sequence). There are 11 residues in the CDR3. The junction had 2 bases not matched to a gene; V was cut back by 1 base and J by 10 bases. Regarding treatment: oral pan-JAK inhibitor, 5-10 mg twice daily. As to this clone: The antigen is not known.

RNA extraction was followed by reverse transcription into cDNA, which acted as the sequencing template. The method was immunoSEQ multiplex PCR; TCRdb's version includes in-frame clones alone and lacks a portion of them. This repertoire shows about 150,000 clones, about three fifths found once; its top ten account for 0.75% to 0.95%. The sample in question was CD4+ T cells sorted from blood, obtained at week 4, from a patient treated with tofacitinib. J is TRBJ2-3 and V is TRBV30; 7 nucleotides line up with TRBD1. This receptor was obtained from a human donor with alopecia areata. As DNA, the CDR3 is TGTGCCTGGAGTGGACAGGGTTCGCAGTATTTT. Encoded protein: CAWSGQGSQYF.